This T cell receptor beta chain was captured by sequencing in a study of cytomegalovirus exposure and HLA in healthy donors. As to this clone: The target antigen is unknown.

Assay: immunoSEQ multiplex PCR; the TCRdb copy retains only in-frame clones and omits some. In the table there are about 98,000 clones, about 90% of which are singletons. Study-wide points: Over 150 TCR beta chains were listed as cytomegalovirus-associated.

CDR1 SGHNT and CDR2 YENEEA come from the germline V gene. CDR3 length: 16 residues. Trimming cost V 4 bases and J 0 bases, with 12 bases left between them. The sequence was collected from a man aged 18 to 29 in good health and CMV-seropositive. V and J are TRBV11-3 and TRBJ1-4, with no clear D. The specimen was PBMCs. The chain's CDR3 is CASSSPAYATNEKLFF. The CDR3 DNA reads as TGTGCCAGCAGCTCCCCCGCCTATGCAACTAATGAAAAACTGTTTTTT.